This TCR beta chain stems from a study of early T cells in non-severe SARS-CoV-2 infection. General observations from the study: Comparison of clonotypes with VDJdb favored anti-spike CD8 responses while missing private and CD4 specificities.

This CDR3 contains 14 residues. Trimming took 5 bases from V and 5 from J, leaving 15 bases between them. Germline values: CDR1 SEHNR, CDR2 FQNEAQ (reference sequence). Molecules of cDNA were individually given unique molecular identifiers that were attached to them. TCRdb fed the 5' RACE reads into MiXCR, producing one record per CDR3 protein. This sample has about 83,000 distinct CDR3 sequences, with around an eighth found just once. This clonotype occurred a few times. Its specificity is not known. The TCR comes from an adult who was a healthcare worker with PCR-confirmed SARS-CoV-2 infection or an uninfected control (not recorded which). The V call is TRBV7-9, the J call TRBJ1-1; no definite D call. The sequencing input was whole blood. The DNA for the CDR3 is TGTGCCAGCAGCCGTACCGGGCCAGATACTGAAGCTTTCTTT. Protein: CASSRTGPDTEAFF.